This is a list of T cell receptor beta chains from one sample in a study of regulatory T cells in long-lasting Graves disease. TCRdb analysed the multiplex PCR reads with MiXCR anew, one entry per CDR3 protein. The sample yields hundreds of thousands of distinct CDR3 sequences, 15% seen once. These same data were also listed under a study on T cells in Graves' hyperthyroidism and ophthalmopathy.

The sequencing here drew on peripheral blood mononuclear cells (PBMCs), taken at new diagnosis, from a patient treated with antithyroid drugs. These receptors came from a middle-aged woman with Graves disease. CDR3s include the opening cysteine and the closing phenylalanine or tryptophan. A D gene is named only where the DNA matches it firmly. Part of the rows lack a size; the others show once, few, many or a class for expanded clones.

d_call j_call clone_size v_call cdr3_nt cdr3_aa
TRBD1 TRBJ2-5 few TRBV18 TGTGCCAGCTCACCTATGGGACAGACTCAAGAGACCCAGTACTTC CASSPMGQTQETQYF
TRBD2 TRBJ2-7 many TRBV19 TGTGCCAGTAGTATAGAACGGCGGGAGCGCTCCTACGAGCAGTACTTC CASSIERRERSYEQYF
. TRBJ2-3 many TRBV28 TGTGCCAGCAGTTTGCGGAATACGCAGTATTTT CASSLRNTQYF
. TRBJ1-5 many TRBV10-3 TGTGCCTCGGGGGGGACCGAGGATCAGCCCCAGCATTTT CASGGTEDQPQHF
. TRBJ2-7 many TRBV2 TGTGCCAGCAGTGGCCTCCTAGTGCTGCACGAGCAGTACTTC CASSGLLVLHEQYF
TRBD1 TRBJ2-1 many TRBV7-9 TGTGCCAGCAGCCGCCGCCCGACAGGGGTGAACTACAATGAGCAGTTCTTC CASSRRPTGVNYNEQFF
TRBD1 TRBJ2-7 many TRBV19 TGTGCCAGTAGTATTGGACAGGGGGATGGCGAGCAGTACTTC CASSIGQGDGEQYF
. TRBJ1-1 many TRBV6-5 TGTGCCAGCAGTTCTCCGGAGGTCGTAGCTTTCTTT CASSSPEVVAFF
. TRBJ1-2 many TRBV27 TGTGCCAGCAGACCAGGGGTGGCCTATGGCTACACCTTC CASRPGVAYGYTF
. TRBJ1-2 many TRBV7-9 TGTGCCAGCAGTTTACAGGGTACGGGGGGCTACACCTTC CASSLQGTGGYTF
. TRBJ2-1 . TRBV30 TGTGCCTGGAGTCCCTTTGACAATGAGCAGTTCTTC CAWSPFDNEQFF
TRBD1 TRBJ2-5 many TRBV6-1 TGTGCCAGCAGCCCCGGACAGGGTGGGCAAGAGACCCAGTACTTC CASSPGQGGQETQYF
TRBD2 TRBJ2-1 many TRBV28 TGTGCCAGCAGTTTATTGGTAGCGGGAGGGCCAACATCGGACGGGTATGAGCAGTTCTTC CASSLLVAGGPTSDGYEQFF
TRBD2 TRBJ2-7 . TRBV12-3/TRBV12-4 TGTGCCAGCACCTTGGGGGCAAGCGGGAGGGCGGGCGAGCAGTACTTC CASTLGASGRAGEQYF
. TRBJ2-7 . TRBV3-1 TGTGCCAGCAGCCCCGACAGCTACGGGCAGCACTTC CASSPDSYGQHF
. TRBJ2-7 . TRBV7-8 TGTGCCAGCAGCTGGGGGGACAGCTATAGCGCCAACTCCTACGAGCAGTACTTC CASSWGDSYSANSYEQYF
. TRBJ2-1 . TRBV15 TGTGCCACCAGCAGTCCCCCCCCCTACAATGAGCAGTTCTTC CATSSPPPYNEQFF
. TRBJ2-7 . TRBV6-1 TGTGCCAGCAAGGGAGCGGCAGACTACGAGCAGTACTTC CASKGAADYEQYF
TRBD1 TRBJ2-3 . TRBV20-1 TGCAGTGCTAGCCCCCCCCCAGGGGGCCGGAGCACAGATACGCAGTATTTT CSASPPPGGRSTDTQYF
. TRBJ2-2 many TRBV28 TGTGCCAGCAGTTCCAGGAGGGAGACCACCGGGGAGCTGTTTTTT CASSSRRETTGELFF
. TRBJ1-4 few TRBV28 TGTGCCAGCAGTTTATACGGGCAGGCGGAGACTAATGAAAAACTGTTTTTT CASSLYGQAETNEKLFF
. TRBJ2-7 few TRBV20-1 TGCAGTGCTAGCGACGCAGGACCCTACGAGCAGTACTTC CSASDAGPYEQYF
. TRBJ1-4 . TRBV28 TGTGCCAGCAGCCGGCTGACAGAATACGCAACTAATGAAAAACTGTTTTTT CASSRLTEYATNEKLFF
TRBD1 TRBJ2-7 . TRBV9 TGTGCCAGCAGCGTAGCGGGGACAGGGGACGCCTTGGGGCAGTACTTC CASSVAGTGDALGQYF
TRBD2 TRBJ2-3 many TRBV12-3/TRBV12-4 TGTGCCAGCAGTTTAATGCGGGAGGGCCGGGATACGCAGTATTTT CASSLMREGRDTQYF
TRBD1 TRBJ2-7 . TRBV5-1 TGCGCCAGCAGCTCCGGACAGGTACGATCCTACGAGCAGTACTTC CASSSGQVRSYEQYF
. TRBJ2-1 many TRBV6-1 TGTGCCAGCAGTGAAGCCGGGGCTAATCGCAATGAGCAGTTCTTC CASSEAGANRNEQFF
. TRBJ2-3 many TRBV7-8 TGTGCCAGCAGCTTAGTGAAAGATACGCAGTATTTT CASSLVKDTQYF